This TCR beta chain emerged from a study of T cell responses to AZD1222 COVID-19 vaccine. General study results and limits: Baseline seropositivity occurred in only a handful of AZD1222 recipients. Mapped onto spike, vaccine-associated CD4 TCRs spanned it and were dominant at 160-218 and 743-854.

Comment on this clone: Its target is unknown.

Clones were read by immunoSEQ multiplex PCR, and TCRdb kept only the in-frame ones, dropping some. The data contain roughly 200,000 clones, about 92% of them singletons. This receptor was obtained from an adult in good health. The specimen comprised peripheral blood, sampled on day 0 of AZD1222 vaccination.

This CDR3 is CATSREGSSGMNTEAFF. The CDR3 DNA sequence: TGTGCCACCAGCAGAGAGGGAAGTTCAGGCATGAACACTGAAGCTTTCTTT. The chain links TRBV15 to TRBJ1-1; no definite D call. Germline-derived CDR1 and CDR2 are LNHNV and YYDKDF (reference sequence). Deletions cut 0 bases from V and 0 bases from J, with 14 bases between. The CDR3 length is 17 residues.